What follows are 15 T cell receptor beta chains derived from one specimen sequenced in a study of Tregs in tolerant kidney transplant recipients. Using immunoSEQ multiplex PCR, the repertoire was profiled, and TCRdb retains in-frame clones only, with some absent. The profile shows approximately 50,000 clones, 91% of them singletons. Mixed chimerism was transient after nonmyeloablative marrow transplants from related graft donors. The input for sequencing was CD8+ T cells from blood (PBMCs), taken 24 months after the transplant. These receptors all come from a human patient who received a combined kidney and bone marrow transplant. Some T cells may be supplied by the graft donor.

V and J are TRBV12-5 and TRBJ1-2; D remains unclear. This CDR3 spans 15 amino acids. Per the germline V gene, CDR1 is LGHNT and CDR2 is FRNRAP. V shed 6 bases and J shed 2 bases, with 16 bases lying between them. CDR3 region: CASGTQLGRNYGYTF. The CDR3 DNA reads as TGTGCTAGTGGGACACAGCTGGGCAGGAACTATGGCTACACCTTC.

The rearrangement links TRBV28 to TRBJ2-7; D is possibly TRBD1 (6 bases). The CDR3 runs 15 residues. Trimming pared 2 bases from V and 0 bases from J, leaving 11 bases between. CDR1 is MDHEN and CDR2 is SYDVKM in the germline V gene. The CDR3 nucleotides are TGTGCCAGCAGTTTACAGGGGCCCCCCTCCTACGAGCAGTACTTC. This encodes CASSLQGPPSYEQYF.

As for this clone: At one boundary the junction diverges from the germline segment, which might be a read error. At the DNA level, this CDR3 is encoded by other sequences in the same sample as well. The chain recombines TRBV28 with TRBJ1-6; unclear D gene. Germline V gene data show CDR1 as MDHEN and CDR2 as SYDVKM. There are 17 residues in the CDR3. The CDR3 nucleotides are TGTGCCAGCAGTTTATGGGGAGGGATCTCCTATAATTCCCCCCTCCACTTT. It is translated as CASSLWGGISYNSPLHF.

The V call is TRBV19, the J call TRBJ2-7; D is uncertain. This CDR3 contains 11 residues. Germline-derived CDR1 and CDR2 are LNHDA and SQIVND (reference sequence). V lost 6 bases and J lost 4, with 7 bases in between. The CDR3 sequence is CASSWAYEQYF. In nucleotides, the CDR3 is TGTGCCAGTAGCTGGGCGTACGAGCAGTACTTC.

The chain carries TRBV19 and TRBJ2-7, with a weak D call TRBD2 (6 bases). The CDR3 covers 14 residues. Looked up from germline, CDR1 is LNHDA and CDR2 is SQIVND (reference sequence). V was trimmed by 5 bases and J by 2 bases, leaving 13 bases between them. This CDR3 is CASSLAEGTYEQYF. For the CDR3, the DNA is TGTGCCAGTAGTCTCGCGGAGGGGACCTACGAGCAGTACTTC.

The chain recombines TRBV20-1 with TRBJ2-3, with a possible D match to TRBD2 (6 bases). CDR3 length: 11 residues. Looked up from germline, CDR1 is DFQATT and CDR2 is SNEGSKA (reference sequence). V was pared by 6 bases and J by 6 bases, with 10 bases between. Written as DNA, the CDR3 is TGCAGTGCCGGGACTCCCGATACGCAGTATTTT. Residues: CSAGTPDTQYF.

The genes are TRBV27 and TRBJ2-1; TRBD2 aligns across 8 bases. The CDR3 length is 15 residues. V lost 10 bases to trimming and J lost 7 bases; unmatched junction nucleotides: 15. Germline V gene lookup returns CDR1 MNHEY and CDR2 SMNVEV (reference sequence). Here the CDR3 reads CATSFGGRILNEQFF. In nucleotides, the CDR3 is TGTGCCACCTCGTTCGGCGGGAGGATACTGAATGAGCAGTTCTTC.

As to this clone: An end of the junction differs from the germline gene, which may be a read error. Other DNA sequences in the same sample also yield this CDR3. Here the CDR3 reads CASRDRGQGNSPLHF. CDR3 nucleotide sequence: TGTGCCAGCAGAGACAGGGGGCAGGGTAATTCCCCCCTCCACTTT. This chain joins TRBV6-1 and TRBJ1-6; 10 positions match TRBD1. Germline CDR1 reads MNHNS; CDR2 reads SASEGT. CDR3 size: 15 residues.

The rearrangement uses TRBV27 and TRBJ2-7; TRBD1 agrees at 10 bases. CDR3 length: 12 amino acids. With V trimmed by 6 bases and J by 5 bases, 1 base remained unmatched. Germline V gene data show CDR1 as MNHEY and CDR2 as SMNVEV (reference sequence). CDR3: CASRTGGNEQYF. As DNA, the CDR3 is TGTGCCAGCAGGACAGGGGGCAACGAGCAGTACTTC.

The rearrangement links TRBV6-5 to TRBJ2-7; D is undetermined. Germline V CDR1 and CDR2: MNHEY, SVGAGI. V gave up 2 bases and J gave up 3 bases, with 2 bases separating them. The CDR3 loop spans 11 amino acids. CDR3 in amino acids: CASSYLYEQYF. CDR3 nucleotides: TGTGCCAGCAGTTACCTCTACGAGCAGTACTTC.

Points on this clone: One end of the junction varies from germline; a read error may be responsible. The chain combines TRBV4-1 with TRBJ2-3; D ambiguous. CDR1 is MGHRA and CDR2 is YSYEKL in the germline V gene. The CDR3 totals 12 residues. The CDR3 sequence: CASGQPADTQYF. The CDR3 DNA reads as TGCGCCAGCGGCCAACCGGCAGATACGCAGTATTTT.

V is TRBV19 and J is TRBJ2-3; D may be TRBD1 (6 bases). Trimming shortened V by 3 bases and J by 5 bases, and 12 bases separated the two germline ends. The germline gives CDR1 LNHDA, CDR2 SQIVND (reference sequence). The CDR3 consists of 14 residues. This CDR3 reads CASSITTGIDTQYF. CDR3 DNA: TGTGCCAGTAGTATCACAACAGGGATAGATACGCAGTATTTT.

CDR3 residues: CASSHRGQAQTEAFF. CDR3 nucleotides: TGCGCCAGCAGCCACCGAGGACAGGCCCAAACTGAAGCTTTCTTT. The chain carries TRBV4-1 and TRBJ1-1, with 7 nucleotides matching TRBD1. Trimming cost V 3 bases and J 5 bases; bases outside gene matches: 9. Germline-derived CDR1 and CDR2 are MGHRA and YSYEKL. The CDR3 sequence is 15 residues long.

The chain recombines TRBV11-3 with TRBJ2-7, with 8 bases lining up with TRBD2. The CDR3 has 16 amino acids. With V trimmed by 2 bases and J by 7 bases, 13 bases remained unmatched. Germline-derived CDR1 and CDR2 are SGHNT and YENEEA. In nucleotides, the CDR3 is TGTGCCAGCAGCTTATCCGGGACTAGGGATCTACGAGAGCAGTACTTC. Protein sequence: CASSLSGTRDLREQYF.

The chain couples TRBV27 to TRBJ2-1, with 9 bases matching TRBD2. This CDR3 spans 16 amino acids. V trimming: 2 bases; J trimming: 9 bases; junction bases outside the gene matches: 11. Germline V gene sequence: CDR1 MNHEY, CDR2 SMNVEV (reference sequence). CDR3 residues: CASSLLAGSSGLEQFF. The CDR3 bases are TGTGCCAGCAGTTTACTAGCGGGGTCCTCCGGGCTTGAGCAGTTCTTC.